Presented here are 22 T cell receptor beta chains from one specimen sequenced in a study of long-term antiretroviral therapy in people with HIV. This was the immunoSEQ v3.0 assay at survey level. TCRdb keeps only in-frame clones here, not all; method: immunoSEQ multiplex PCR. Seen here are some 16,000 clones, 80% to 95% observed once, and the top ten hold under 15%. Sequenced here: unsorted PBMCs, sampled 0.6 years after starting antiretroviral therapy. These receptors originate from a woman in her 40s with HIV.

This clone was counted once. This chain uses TRBV4-1 with TRBJ2-5; 9 nucleotides agree with TRBD2. The CDR3 is made up of 18 amino acids. CDR1 and CDR2 (germline): MGHRA, YSYEKL. J gave up 2 bases and V 0 bases, and 10 bases lay outside the gene matches. The CDR3 is CASSQEGTIAGVQETQYF. Here the CDR3 DNA reads TGCGCCAGCAGCCAAGAGGGGACGATAGCGGGGGTTCAAGAGACCCAGTACTTC.

The chain links TRBV4-3 to TRBJ2-5; D is perhaps TRBD1 (6 bases). CDR3 length: 15 amino acids. V was clipped by 0 bases and J by 3 bases, with 11 bases between them. Per germline, CDR1 LGHNA and CDR2 YSLEER. The CDR3 region has the DNA TGCGCCAGCAGCCAAGATTGGGCAGGGGAAGAGACCCAGTACTTC. Protein: CASSQDWAGEETQYF.

The chain recombines TRBV4-3 with TRBJ2-7; 7 bases fit TRBD1. Looked up from germline, CDR1 is LGHNA and CDR2 is YSLEER. V shed 1 base, J shed 0 bases, and the junction held 3 bases outside the gene matches. The CDR3 totals 15 residues. In DNA, the CDR3 is TGCGCCAGCAGCCAAGGGACAGGCGGCTCCTACGAGCAGTACTTC. Translating it yields CASSQGTGGSYEQYF.

The rearrangement uses TRBV2 and TRBJ2-5; the match to TRBD2 covers 12 bases. V gave up 5 bases and J gave up 4 bases; unmatched junction bases: 5. There are 15 residues in the CDR3. Germline CDR1 and CDR2: SNHLY and FYNNEI. The CDR3 DNA reads TGTGCCAGCAGTTCTAGCGGGGGGGCAGGAGAGACCCAGTACTTC. Protein sequence: CASSSSGGAGETQYF. Based on the CDR3 plus reference TRBV2 and TRBJ2-5, the full variable domain is EPEVTQTPSHQVTQMGQEVILRCVPISNHLYFYWYRQILGQKVEFLVSFYNNEISEKSEIFDDQFSVERPDGSNFTLKIRSTKLEDSAMYFCASSSSGGAGETQYFGPGTRLLVL.

The chain is built from TRBV12-5 and TRBJ1-2; D unclear. V shed 1 base and J shed 8 bases, with 8 bases lying between them. This CDR3 contains 12 residues. The germline V gene encodes CDR1 LGHNT and CDR2 FRNRAP. As DNA, the CDR3 is TGTGCTAGTGGTTTGGAGTCGGGAGGCTACACCTTC. Protein: CASGLESGGYTF.

This chain uses TRBV6-4 with TRBJ1-1; D uncertain. Trimming cost V 6 bases and J 0 bases, with 8 bases left between them. CDR3 length equals 13 residues. From germline, CDR1 is MRHNA and CDR2 SNTAGT. CDR3 loop: CASSVQMNTEAFF. CDR3 DNA: TGTGCCAGCAGCGTACAGATGAACACTGAAGCTTTCTTT.

This chain uses TRBV7-2 with TRBJ1-1; D not resolved. The CDR3 has 13 amino acids. V dropped 5 bases and J dropped 1 base, with 8 bases sitting between them. Germline-derived CDR1 and CDR2 are SGHTA and FQGNSA. CDR3 nucleotide sequence: TGTGCCAGCAGCACCCACAGGAACACTGAAGCTTTCTTT. Translated: CASSTHRNTEAFF.

The chain carries TRBV7-3 and TRBJ2-1; TRBD2 aligns across 7 bases. This CDR3 region has 15 residues. The ends lost 5 bases at V and 5 bases at J; junction bases unmatched: 9. The germline gives CDR1 SGHTA, CDR2 FQGTGA. CDR3 coding DNA: TGTGCCAGCAGCCGCGGGGGAGCTCAGAACAATGAGCAGTTCTTC. It specifies CASSRGGAQNNEQFF. Full variable domain (missing parts from reference TRBV7-3 and TRBJ2-1): GAGVSQTPSNKVTEKGKYVELRCDPISGHTALYWYRQSLGQGPEFLIYFQGTGAADDSGLPNDRFFAVRPEGSVSTLKIQRTERGDSAVYLCASSRGGAQNNEQFFGPGTRLTVL.

CDR3 sequence: CASSPASGVGQGARNEQYF. CDR3 in DNA: TGTGCCAGCAGTCCCGCCAGTGGGGTGGGACAGGGGGCGCGAAACGAGCAGTACTTC. The chain has TRBV11-2 and TRBJ2-7; TRBD1 matches 12 bases. The CDR3 covers 19 residues. The V gene's germline CDR1 is SGHAT and CDR2 FQNNGV. The V and J ends lost 6 bases and 5 bases, in that order; junction bases with no gene match: 20.

The rearrangement links TRBV7-8 to TRBJ1-6; the D is unclear. V shed 4 bases and J shed 5 bases, with 12 bases lying between them. The CDR3 sequence is 15 residues long. Germline CDR1 reads SGHVS; CDR2 reads FQNEAQ. CDR3 in amino acids: CASSSSAPNNSPLHF. DNA for the CDR3: TGTGCCAGCAGCTCCTCGGCTCCCAATAATTCACCCCTCCACTTT.

The chain uses TRBV4-2 and TRBJ2-7, with 10 bases identical to TRBD1. V gave up 1 base and J gave up 5 bases; unmatched junction bases: 5. This CDR3 is 15 amino acids long. Germline V gives CDR1 LGHNA, CDR2 YNFKEQ. CDR3 DNA: TGTGCCAGCAGCCAAGCGACAGGGGGCACCGACGAGCAGTACTTC. Amino acid sequence: CASSQATGGTDEQYF.

The rearrangement uses TRBV10-2 and TRBJ1-1; D not resolved. Trimming removed 6 bases at V and 0 bases at J, with 5 bases between. CDR1 and CDR2 (germline): WSHSY, SAAADI. The CDR3 is made up of 12 amino acids. The CDR3 DNA reads TGCGCCAGCAGCCTGTTGAACACTGAAGCTTTCTTT. Protein product: CASSLLNTEAFF.

V is TRBV7-6 and J is TRBJ1-1; perhaps TRBD1 as D (5 bases). Trimming removed 4 bases at V and 3 bases at J, with 9 bases between. Germline V gene lookup returns CDR1 SGHVS and CDR2 FNYEAQ. This CDR3 is built from 13 residues. CDR3 in amino acids: CASSSRDDTEAFF. The CDR3 DNA reads as TGTGCCAGCAGCTCCAGGGACGACACTGAAGCTTTCTTT.

The chain joins TRBV4-1 to TRBJ2-2; 9 nucleotides align to TRBD2. Germline assignment: CDR1 MGHRA and CDR2 YSYEKL. The CDR3 is 16 amino acids. Losses at the gene ends were 3 bases for V and 3 bases for J; bases not matched to a gene: 5. The CDR3 protein is CASSQATSGYTGELFF. The CDR3 coding sequence is TGCGCCAGCAGCCAGGCGACTAGCGGATACACCGGGGAGCTGTTTTTT.

The chain has TRBV6-5 and TRBJ1-2; D call uncertain. The V end was cut by 2 bases, the J end by 8 bases, with 9 bases between. This CDR3 region has 12 residues. CDR1 is MNHEY and CDR2 is SVGAGI in the germline V gene. This CDR3 is CASSYVGGGYTF. Written as DNA, the CDR3 is TGTGCCAGCAGTTACGTCGGTGGGGGCTACACCTTC.

The V gene is TRBV5-1, the J gene TRBJ2-2; 8 nucleotides match TRBD1. Germline V CDR1 and CDR2: SGHRS, YFSETQ. CDR3 length: 16 residues. The J segment lost 0 bases and the V segment lost 4 bases, leaving 5 bases of the junction unmatched. CDR3 in amino acids: CASSKDRGANTGELFF. As DNA, the CDR3 is TGCGCCAGCAGCAAAGACAGGGGCGCGAACACCGGGGAGCTGTTTTTT.

This chain links TRBV7-9 with TRBJ1-2, with 9 nucleotides matching TRBD1. Germline V gene data show CDR1 as SEHNR and CDR2 as FQNEAQ (reference sequence). This CDR3 region has 15 residues. Trimming at V came to 1 base and at J to 8 bases, leaving 8 bases not matched to a gene. The CDR3 DNA sequence: TGTGCCAGCAGCTTAGGATCCGGGACAGGGTTGGGCTACACCTTC. Its protein product is CASSLGSGTGLGYTF.

This clone has a single count. The V and J genes are TRBV10-3 and TRBJ2-3; 9 positions match TRBD2. With 11 bases clipped from V and 6 bases from J, the junction kept 6 bases outside the gene matches. This CDR3 has 12 residues. The V gene's germline CDR1 is ENHRY and CDR2 SYGVKD. In DNA form, the CDR3 reads TGTGCCTCAGCGGGGGGAGGGGATACGCAGTATTTT. This encodes CASAGGGDTQYF.

This chain's CDR3 is CAGTGTGPPGELFF. The DNA for the CDR3 is TGTGCCGGCACCGGGACAGGGCCCCCCGGGGAGCTGTTTTTT. This chain uses TRBV5-4 with TRBJ2-2; 9 bases fit TRBD1. The junction had 10 bases not matched to a gene; V was cut back by 10 bases and J by 6 bases. Germline V gives CDR1 SGHNT, CDR2 YYREEE (reference sequence). The CDR3 length is 14 residues.

In DNA form, the CDR3 reads TGTGCCAGCAGCTTATCGGTTGGGGCCAACGTCCTGACTTTC. Translated: CASSLSVGANVLTF. V is TRBV7-9 and J is TRBJ2-6, with unresolved D. Deletions cut 2 bases from V and 3 bases from J, with 5 bases between. There are 14 residues in the CDR3. The V gene's germline CDR1 is SEHNR and CDR2 FQNEAQ (reference sequence).

V usage is TRBV6-6 and J usage is TRBJ2-4; possible D gene TRBD1, 6 bases. V was trimmed by 4 bases and J by 1 base, leaving 11 bases between them. This CDR3 spans 15 amino acids. Germline V gives CDR1 MNHNY, CDR2 SVGAGI (reference sequence). The CDR3, as DNA: TGTGCCAGCAGTTCTACAGGGTTGGCCAAAAACATTCAGTACTTC. Translated, it gives CASSSTGLAKNIQYF.

V usage is TRBV18 and J usage is TRBJ1-4; D not certain. V was trimmed by 0 bases and J by 4 bases, leaving 12 bases between them. The CDR3 length is 16 residues. Germline V gene lookup returns CDR1 KGHSH and CDR2 LQKENI. CDR3 nucleotide sequence: TGTGCCAGCTCACCACCGGTCCGAACAAATAATGAAAAACTGTTTTTT. It yields the protein CASSPPVRTNNEKLFF.